This note documents a single T cell receptor beta chain sequence. Its antigen target is currently unknown. No quality values exist for individual bases; no much larger clone is one base distant. These data belong to a study of OX40 agonist ivuxolimab in advanced cancers. As for the study more broadly: The costimulatory receptor OX40 (CD134) was targeted by ivuxolimab, a fully human IgG2 agonistic monoclonal antibody. Intravenous ivuxolimab was administered to patients every 2 weeks at six dose levels: 0.01, 0.1, 0.3, 1.5, 3 and 10 mg/kg. Of the approximately 54 patients in dose escalation, about 20 had hepatocellular carcinoma, some 15 had melanoma, 9 had renal cell carcinoma and 9 had head and neck cancer. In the dose-escalation cohort, around four fifths of patients were male, and the mean age was approximately 60 years, with a range of roughly 20 to 80. Patients were allowed to have had prior anti-PD-1, anti-PD-L1 or anti-CTLA-4 therapy, and approximately 43% of the dose-escalation patients had previously received checkpoint inhibitors. Partial responses were achieved by three dose-escalation patients, of whom one had hepatocellular carcinoma and two had cutaneous melanoma. The point of sequencing TCRbeta in the periphery was to test whether ivuxolimab changed TCR sequence diversity and drove clonal T-cell expansion. The monotherapy dose-escalation portion (N of about 50 patients) of the phase I ivuxolimab trial is reported in the paper.

Genomic DNA was extracted from sorted cells for sequencing of the TCRbeta CDR3 region. The immunoSEQ Assay was used for sequencing of TCRbeta CDR3 regions. Not all clones reach the TCRdb copy of this immuneACCESS table, which keeps in-frame sequences only. Checked studies attribute under half of the gap to unresolved V genes and leave the rest unexplained. This sample has tens of thousands of clones in its table, and roughly 85% of those were observed once. The top ten hold approximately 1.9% of the sample. What the study reported, not specific to this receptor: In the 0.1-3.0 mg/kg groups, partial responders were among the patients with the lowest normalized peripheral clonal expansion, particularly in CD8+ T cells. Low levels of normalized T-cell clonal expansion were also seen in some patients who did not respond. At doses from 0.1 to 3.0 mg/kg, clonal expansion was seen in both CD4+ and CD8+ blood T cells between baseline and week 6. The antigen specificity of the peripheral T cells that underwent clonal expansion was not determined. After ivuxolimab, expanded clones were on average more numerous among CD8+ T cells than among CD4+ T cells.

Patients with autoimmune disease history or receiving systemic immunosuppression were excluded from the trial. Peripheral blood for TCR sequencing was drawn from every dose cohort at baseline, at cycle 4 day 1 and at cycle 7 day 1. Samples came from an open-label, multicenter, first-in-human phase I dose-escalation trial of ivuxolimab. Adults with locally advanced or metastatic head and neck squamous cell, hepatocellular, melanoma or renal cell carcinoma were enrolled in the trial. Before TCR sequencing, CD4+ and CD8+ T cells were separately sorted from peripheral blood. This clonotype originated in an adult with an advanced solid tumor such as melanoma, head and neck, liver or kidney cancer. The sample here was CD4+ or CD8+ T cells sorted from blood, taken in a trial of the OX40 agonist ivuxolimab.

The base sequence is TGTGCCAGCAGCAATTACCTGGACAATGAGCAGTTCTTC. This translates into CASSNYLDNEQFF. This sequence uses TRBV7-2 and TRBJ2-1; no D segment can be confidently identified. CDR1 SGHTA and CDR2 FQGNSA were looked up in the germline V gene. Relative to germline, V is 5 bases shorter and J is 5 bases shorter, with 10 bases between their ends. The cysteine opens and the phenylalanine closes a CDR3 of 13 amino acids. The kept DNA is CDR3 alone, 39 bases in frame from the first base.